These T cell receptor beta chains were read from a single sample in a study of blood T cell repertoires in COVID-19. Clones were read by immunoSEQ multiplex PCR, and TCRdb kept only the in-frame ones, dropping some. Of 300,000 to 400,000 clones in the sample, approximately 88% were seen once. The sample consisted of peripheral blood. The origin of the receptors is a woman younger than 45 with COVID-19, enrolled during active disease. Each CDR3 is given with its conserved first and last residue. Each record gives: V gene, clone size, J gene, D gene, CDR3 protein, CDR3 DNA. D genes are given only for firm matches. The size field is filled for only some rows; it gives once, few, many or a size class.

>TRBV27|.|TRBJ2-5|TRBD2
CASSPTSGAGETQYF
TGTGCCAGCAGCCCCACTAGCGGGGCCGGAGAGACCCAGTACTTC
>TRBV10-3|.|TRBJ1-1|TRBD1
CAISEATGGLDTEAFF
TGTGCCATCAGTGAGGCGACAGGGGGCTTGGACACTGAAGCTTTCTTT
>TRBV9|.|TRBJ1-1|TRBD1
CASSDSPDRGVTEAFF
TGTGCCAGCAGTGATTCCCCTGACAGGGGCGTCACTGAAGCTTTCTTT
>TRBV11-3|.|TRBJ2-5|.
CASSLNGVIQETQYF
TGTGCCAGCAGCTTAAATGGAGTTATCCAAGAGACCCAGTACTTC
>TRBV7-9|.|TRBJ2-7|TRBD1
CASSGTGYEQYF
TGTGCCAGCAGCGGGACAGGATACGAGCAGTACTTC
>TRBV7-3|.|TRBJ1-6|.
CASSVQGRDSPLHF
TGTGCCAGCAGCGTACAGGGTAGGGATTCACCCCTCCACTTT
>TRBV19|once|TRBJ2-3|.
CASSIVVRPDGLGDTQYF
TGTGCCAGTAGTATAGTTGTTCGACCGGACGGACTGGGAGATACGCAGTATTTT
>TRBV7-8|.|TRBJ2-1|TRBD1
CASSPRRGQAYNEQFF
TGTGCCAGCAGCCCCCGCCGGGGACAGGCATACAATGAGCAGTTCTTC
>TRBV27|.|TRBJ1-5|.
CATGFGGNQPQHF
TGTGCCACCGGATTCGGGGGGAATCAGCCCCAGCATTTT
>TRBV20-1|.|TRBJ1-6|.
CSASGRGGNSPLHF
TGCAGTGCTAGTGGACGGGGGGGCAATTCACCCCTCCACTTT
>TRBV5-1|.|TRBJ2-3|.
CASSLSARDTQYF
TGCGCCAGCAGCTTGTCTGCGCGGGATACGCAGTATTTT
>TRBV2|.|TRBJ2-3|.
CASHQERGTDTQYF
TGTGCCAGCCACCAGGAGAGGGGCACAGATACGCAGTATTTT
>TRBV12-5|.|TRBJ1-6|.
CASGHRVGAYNSPLHF
TGTGCTAGTGGCCACAGGGTCGGCGCCTATAATTCACCCCTCCACTTT
>TRBV18|.|TRBJ2-7|TRBD1
CASSPPGQGANEQYF
TGTGCCAGCTCACCACCGGGACAGGGGGCAAACGAGCAGTACTTC
>TRBV9|.|TRBJ1-3|.
CASSFRDLHSGNTIYF
TGTGCCAGCAGCTTCCGGGATTTGCACTCTGGAAACACCATATATTTT
>TRBV28|.|TRBJ1-2|TRBD1
CASSFRDRGPYGYTF
TGTGCCAGCAGCTTCCGGGACAGGGGACCCTATGGCTACACCTTC
>TRBV19|.|TRBJ1-1|.
CASSLGLNTEAFF
TGTGCCAGTAGTTTAGGACTAAACACTGAAGCTTTCTTT
>TRBV2|.|TRBJ2-3|TRBD2
CARRAGALTDTQYF
TGTGCCAGAAGAGCGGGGGCCCTCACAGATACGCAGTATTTT
>TRBV7-2|.|TRBJ2-1|TRBD2
CASSLDQTELGGRWDEQFF
TGTGCCAGCAGCTTAGACCAGACGGAGTTGGGGGGGAGGTGGGATGAGCAGTTCTTC
>TRBV4-1|.|TRBJ1-1|.
CASRRKGGGEGTEAFF
TGCGCCAGCAGACGTAAAGGAGGGGGGGAGGGAACTGAAGCTTTCTTT
>TRBV5-1|.|TRBJ1-4|TRBD1
CASRGTGQEKLFF
TGCGCCAGCCGGGGGACAGGGCAAGAAAAACTGTTTTTT
>TRBV2|.|TRBJ1-2|TRBD1
CASTETGTGANYGYTF
TGTGCCAGCACCGAAACTGGGACAGGGGCTAACTATGGCTACACCTTC
>TRBV3-1/TRBV3-2|.|TRBJ2-2|TRBD1
CASSHLPGQGTGELFF
TGTGCCAGCAGCCACCTACCGGGACAGGGCACCGGGGAGCTGTTTTTT
>TRBV5-6|.|TRBJ2-2|.
CASSLGWGPGTGELFF
TGTGCCAGCAGCTTGGGCTGGGGGCCGGGGACCGGGGAGCTGTTTTTT
>TRBV4-2|.|TRBJ2-7|TRBD1
CASSRRDRESEQYF
TGTGCCAGCAGCCGAAGGGACAGGGAAAGCGAGCAGTACTTC
>TRBV3-1/TRBV3-2|.|TRBJ2-3|.
CASSQDLATDTQYF
TGTGCCAGCAGCCAAGATTTAGCCACAGATACGCAGTATTTT
>TRBV18|.|TRBJ1-1|.
CASSPAGQQNTEAFF
TGTGCCAGCTCACCGGCGGGGCAGCAGAACACTGAAGCTTTCTTT
>TRBV2|.|TRBJ1-1|TRBD1
CASRTGNTEAFF
TGTGCCAGCCGGACAGGGAACACTGAAGCTTTCTTT
>TRBV4-2|.|TRBJ1-2|.
CASSLRTANYGYTF
TGTGCCAGCAGCTTACGGACAGCTAACTATGGCTACACCTTC
>TRBV7-8|.|TRBJ2-7|.
CASSFTRGVGYEQYF
TGTGCCAGCAGCTTTACCAGGGGGGTGGGCTACGAGCAGTACTTC
>TRBV6-2/TRBV6-3|few|TRBJ2-5|TRBD1
CASSYALLGGTEETQYF
TGTGCCAGCAGTTATGCCCTCTTAGGGGGCACAGAAGAGACCCAGTACTTC
>TRBV3-1/TRBV3-2|.|TRBJ2-3|.
CASSQDGGGGFLTDTQYF
TGTGCCAGCAGCCAAGATGGTGGGGGGGGCTTTTTAACAGATACGCAGTATTTT
>TRBV5-1|.|TRBJ1-2|.
CASSLNQGFYGYTF
TGCGCCAGCAGCTTGAACCAGGGATTCTATGGCTACACCTTC
>TRBV27|.|TRBJ1-2|.
CASHGGVGGYTF
TGTGCCAGCCATGGCGGGGTGGGTGGCTACACCTTC
>TRBV7-2|.|TRBJ1-1|.
CASKAGGWIDTEAFF
TGTGCCAGCAAAGCGGGAGGGTGGATTGACACTGAAGCTTTCTTT
>TRBV7-8|.|TRBJ2-1|.
CASSLEGGAGSFYNEQFF
TGTGCCAGCAGCTTAGAAGGGGGTGCAGGGAGTTTCTACAATGAGCAGTTCTTC
>TRBV25-1|.|TRBJ1-2|TRBD1
CASRGGTGDNYGYTF
TGTGCCAGCAGGGGCGGGACAGGGGATAACTATGGCTACACCTTC
>TRBV18|.|TRBJ2-5|TRBD1
CASSSGQGLETQYF
TGTGCCAGCTCATCGGGACAGGGTCTAGAGACCCAGTACTTC
>TRBV5-5|.|TRBJ2-1|.
CASRWTDNEQFF
TGTGCCAGCAGGTGGACAGACAATGAGCAGTTCTTC
>TRBV19|.|TRBJ2-7|.
CASSTPPYEQYF
TGTGCCAGTAGTACCCCTCCCTACGAGCAGTACTTC
>TRBV19|.|TRBJ2-2|TRBD1
CASSVQGVGELFF
TGTGCCAGTAGTGTTCAGGGGGTCGGGGAGCTGTTTTTT
>TRBV6-6|.|TRBJ1-1|TRBD1
CASGNRGLRTEAFF
TGTGCCAGCGGTAACAGGGGTCTGAGGACTGAAGCTTTCTTT
>TRBV19|.|TRBJ1-2|TRBD1
CASTVTGRPYGYTF
TGTGCCAGTACCGTGACAGGGCGGCCTTATGGCTACACCTTC
>TRBV7-9|.|TRBJ2-3|TRBD2
CASSLGLALGTDTQYF
TGTGCCAGCAGCTTGGGACTAGCTTTGGGCACAGATACGCAGTATTTT
>TRBV19|.|TRBJ1-1|.
CASSLDETNTEAFF
TGTGCCAGTTCCCTAGACGAGACTAACACTGAAGCTTTCTTT
>TRBV4-2|.|TRBJ1-1|TRBD1
CASSRGQENTEAFF
TGTGCCAGCAGCCGCGGACAGGAGAACACTGAAGCTTTCTTT
>TRBV7-9|.|TRBJ2-1|TRBD2
CASSNRLAGSNEQFF
TGTGCCAGCAGCAACAGACTAGCGGGGAGTAATGAGCAGTTCTTC
>TRBV28|.|TRBJ1-2|.
CASSSPHPGGRGYTF
TGTGCCAGCAGTTCCCCTCATCCGGGAGGAAGAGGCTACACCTTC
>TRBV5-5|.|TRBJ2-5|.
CASSVPRGKTQYF
TGTGCCAGCAGCGTACCCAGGGGAAAGACCCAGTACTTC
>TRBV27|.|TRBJ1-2|TRBD1
CASTTRTGDGYTF
TGTGCCAGCACTACGAGGACAGGGGATGGCTACACCTTC
>TRBV19|once|TRBJ1-1|.
CASSTAVWTEAFF
TGTGCCAGTAGTACGGCGGTTTGGACTGAAGCTTTCTTT
>TRBV12-1|.|TRBJ2-3|.
CASSPPTAGTGKVSEVNTQYF
TGTGCCAGCAGCCCTCCCACGGCCGGGACAGGGAAAGTTAGTGAGGTAAATACGCAGTATTTT
>TRBV18|.|TRBJ2-2|.
CASSLNRNTGELFF
TGTGCCAGCTCCCTGAACAGGAACACCGGGGAGCTGTTTTTT
>TRBV13|.|TRBJ1-1|.
CASSNPLGGETEAFF
TGTGCCAGCAGCAACCCCCTCGGGGGAGAGACTGAAGCTTTCTTT
>TRBV6-5|.|TRBJ1-2|.
CASSRTNYGYTF
TGTGCCAGCAGCAGAACTAACTATGGCTACACCTTC
>TRBV5-1|.|TRBJ2-1|.
CASSLYPADNEQFF
TGCGCCAGCAGCTTGTACCCTGCGGACAATGAGCAGTTCTTC
>TRBV2|.|TRBJ1-5|TRBD1
CASSVPLGQGSLAQHF
TGTGCCAGCAGTGTGCCGTTGGGACAGGGGTCGTTAGCCCAGCATTTT